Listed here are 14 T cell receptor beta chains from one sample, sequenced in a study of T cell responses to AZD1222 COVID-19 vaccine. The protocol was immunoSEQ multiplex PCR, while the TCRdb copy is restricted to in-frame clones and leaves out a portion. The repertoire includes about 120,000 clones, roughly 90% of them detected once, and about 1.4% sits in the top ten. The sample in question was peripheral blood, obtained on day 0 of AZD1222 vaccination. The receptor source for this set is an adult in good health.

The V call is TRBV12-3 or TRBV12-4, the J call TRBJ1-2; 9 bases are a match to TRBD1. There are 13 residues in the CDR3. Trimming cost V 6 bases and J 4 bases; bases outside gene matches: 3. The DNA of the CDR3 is TGTGCCAGCAGCCGACAGGGGGGCTATGGCTACACCTTC. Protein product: CASSRQGGYGYTF.

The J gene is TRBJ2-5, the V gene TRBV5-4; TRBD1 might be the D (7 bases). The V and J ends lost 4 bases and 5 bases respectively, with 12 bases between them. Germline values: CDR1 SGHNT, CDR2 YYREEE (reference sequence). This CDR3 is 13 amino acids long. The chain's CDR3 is CASSPGGSETQYF. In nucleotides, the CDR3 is TGTGCCAGCAGCCCAGGGGGGAGTGAGACCCAGTACTTC.

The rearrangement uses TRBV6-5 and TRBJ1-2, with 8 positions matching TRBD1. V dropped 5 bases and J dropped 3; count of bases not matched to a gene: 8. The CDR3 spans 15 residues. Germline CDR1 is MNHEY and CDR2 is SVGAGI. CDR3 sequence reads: CASSPVETGDYGYTF. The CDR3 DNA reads TGTGCCAGCAGTCCCGTCGAGACAGGGGACTATGGCTACACCTTC.

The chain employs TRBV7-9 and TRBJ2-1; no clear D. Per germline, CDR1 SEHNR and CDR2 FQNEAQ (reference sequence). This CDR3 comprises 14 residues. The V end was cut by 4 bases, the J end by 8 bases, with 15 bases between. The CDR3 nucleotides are TGTGCCAGCAGCTCGTGGGTAGCTCCGGATGAGCAGTTCTTC. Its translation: CASSSWVAPDEQFF.

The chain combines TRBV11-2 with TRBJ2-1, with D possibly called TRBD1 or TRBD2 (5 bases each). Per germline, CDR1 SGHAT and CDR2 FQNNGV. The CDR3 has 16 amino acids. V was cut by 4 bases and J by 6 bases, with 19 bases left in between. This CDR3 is CASSSGTPMTGNEQFF. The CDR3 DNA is TGTGCCAGCAGCTCCGGGACCCCTATGACGGGCAATGAGCAGTTCTTC.

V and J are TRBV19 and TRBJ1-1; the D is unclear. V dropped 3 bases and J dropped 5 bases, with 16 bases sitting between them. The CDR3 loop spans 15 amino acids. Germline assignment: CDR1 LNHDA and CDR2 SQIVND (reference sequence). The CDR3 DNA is TGTGCCAGTAGTATCGCCCCGGGTTTGAGTACTGAAGCTTTCTTT. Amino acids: CASSIAPGLSTEAFF.

The DNA for the CDR3 is TGTGCCAGTAGTATTATACAGGGCGCCACTGAAGCTTTCTTT. This codes for CASSIIQGATEAFF. V and J are TRBV19 and TRBJ1-1; D possibly corresponds to TRBD1 (6 bases). Deletions cut 3 bases from V and 4 bases from J, with 12 bases between. This CDR3 comprises 14 residues. CDR1 and CDR2 from the germline V gene are LNHDA and SQIVND (reference sequence). Drawing the rest from reference TRBV19 and TRBJ1-1, the complete variable domain is DGGITQSPKYLFRKEGQNVTLSCEQNLNHDAMYWYRQDPGQGLRLIYYSQIVNDFQKGDIAEGYSVSREKKESFPLTVTSAQKNPTAFYLCASSIIQGATEAFFGQGTRLTVV.

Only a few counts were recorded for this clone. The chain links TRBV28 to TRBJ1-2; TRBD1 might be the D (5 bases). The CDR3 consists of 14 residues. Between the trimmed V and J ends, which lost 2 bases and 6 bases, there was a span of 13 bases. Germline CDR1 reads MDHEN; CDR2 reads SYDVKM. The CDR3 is CASSLEGPRDGYTF. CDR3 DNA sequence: TGTGCCAGCAGTTTAGAGGGACCCAGAGATGGCTACACCTTC.

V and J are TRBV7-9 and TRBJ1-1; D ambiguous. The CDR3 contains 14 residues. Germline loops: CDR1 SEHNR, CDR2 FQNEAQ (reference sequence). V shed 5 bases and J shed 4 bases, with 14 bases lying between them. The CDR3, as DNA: TGTGCCAGCAGCCGATATTTTAGGAGCACTGAAGCTTTCTTT. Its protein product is CASSRYFRSTEAFF.

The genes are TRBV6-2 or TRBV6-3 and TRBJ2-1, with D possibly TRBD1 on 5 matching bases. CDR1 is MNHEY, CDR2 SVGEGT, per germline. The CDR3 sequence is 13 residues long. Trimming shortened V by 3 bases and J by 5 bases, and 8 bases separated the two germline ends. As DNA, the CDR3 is TGTGCCAGCAGTTATGACAGAGACAATGAGCAGTTCTTC. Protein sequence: CASSYDRDNEQFF.

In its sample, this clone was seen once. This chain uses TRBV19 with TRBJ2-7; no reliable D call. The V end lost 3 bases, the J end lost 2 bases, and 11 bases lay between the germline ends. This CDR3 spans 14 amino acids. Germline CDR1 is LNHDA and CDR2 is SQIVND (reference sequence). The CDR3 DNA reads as TGTGCCAGTAGTATGCGCGGAACTACCTACGAGCAGTACTTC. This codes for CASSMRGTTYEQYF.

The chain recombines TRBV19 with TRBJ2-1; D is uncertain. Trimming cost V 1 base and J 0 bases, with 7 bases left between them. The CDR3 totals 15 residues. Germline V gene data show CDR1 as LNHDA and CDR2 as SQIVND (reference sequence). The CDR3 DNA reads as TGTGCCAGTAGTATAGTCCCGAGCTCCTACAATGAGCAGTTCTTC. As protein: CASSIVPSSYNEQFF.

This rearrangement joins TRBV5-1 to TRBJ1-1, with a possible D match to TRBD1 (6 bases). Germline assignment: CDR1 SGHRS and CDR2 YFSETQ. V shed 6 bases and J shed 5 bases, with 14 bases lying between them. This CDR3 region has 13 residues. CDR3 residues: CASNEQGNTEAFF. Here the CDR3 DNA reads TGCGCCAGCAACGAACAGGGCAATACTGAAGCTTTCTTT. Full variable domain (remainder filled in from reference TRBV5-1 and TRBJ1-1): KAGVTQTPRYLIKTRGQQVTLSCSPISGHRSVSWYQQTPGQGLQFLFEYFSETQRNKGNFPGRFSGRQFSNSRSEMNVSTLELGDSALYLCASNEQGNTEAFFGQGTRLTVV.

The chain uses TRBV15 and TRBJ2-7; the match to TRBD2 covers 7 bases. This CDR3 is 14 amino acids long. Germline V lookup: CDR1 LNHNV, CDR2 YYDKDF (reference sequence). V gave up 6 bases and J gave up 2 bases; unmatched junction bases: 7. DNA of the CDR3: TGTGCCACCAGAAGACTAGCTAACACCTACGAGCAGTACTTC. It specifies CATRRLANTYEQYF.